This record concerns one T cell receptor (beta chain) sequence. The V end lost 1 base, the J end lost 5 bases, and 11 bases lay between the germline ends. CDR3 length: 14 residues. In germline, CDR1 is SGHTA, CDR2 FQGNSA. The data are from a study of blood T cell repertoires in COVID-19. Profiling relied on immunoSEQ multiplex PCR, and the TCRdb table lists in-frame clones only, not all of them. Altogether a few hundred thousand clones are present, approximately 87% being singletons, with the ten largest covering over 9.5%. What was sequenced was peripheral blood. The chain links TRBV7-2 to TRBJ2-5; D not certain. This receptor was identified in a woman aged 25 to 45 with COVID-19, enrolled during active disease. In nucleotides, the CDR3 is TGTGCCAGCAGCTTAGGGTCAGGTCAGGAGACCCAGTACTTC. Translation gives CASSLGSGQETQYF.